This TCR beta chain was observed in a study of T cell clones after liver transplantation. This clone has only one observation. The CDR3 spans 13 residues. V gave up 5 bases and J gave up 4 bases, with 9 bases separating them. Germline CDR1 and CDR2: MDHEN and SYDVKM. Sequencing used immunoSEQ multiplex PCR; TCRdb keeps in-frame clones, though not all of them. Of about 75,000 clones listed, roughly 80% are singletons. This TCR was recovered from a human patient who received a liver transplant. Some T cells may be transferred from the graft donor. Sequenced here: CD4+ T cells from blood, sampled around 50 months after liver transplant. V is TRBV28 and J is TRBJ1-3; D is ambiguous. CDR3 sequence: CASSKSLGNTIYF. CDR3 coding DNA: TGTGCCAGCAGTAAATCACTGGGAAACACCATATATTTT.